This entry lists 20 T cell receptor beta chains sequenced from one sample in a study of cytomegalovirus exposure and HLA in healthy donors. The PCR contained 60 Vbeta and 13 Jbeta primers. Profiled with immunoSEQ multiplex PCR; TCRdb holds only in-frame clones, not every one. The sample carries around 140,000 clones, around 10% recorded once. Sequenced input: PBMCs. The source is a woman in her thirties or forties in good health and CMV-seropositive.

The gene calls are TRBV20-1 and TRBJ1-4; the D is unclear. The CDR3 contains 11 residues. Germline V CDR1 and CDR2: DFQATT, SNEGSKA (reference sequence). V dropped 1 base and J dropped 8 bases, with 5 bases sitting between them. DNA for the CDR3: TGCAGTGCTAGAGTTCGGGAAAAACTGTTTTTT. Translation gives CSARVREKLFF.

This clone turned up a few times. The chain recombines TRBV11-2 with TRBJ2-1, with TRBD2 matching over 7 bases. Germline loops: CDR1 SGHAT, CDR2 FQNNGV. After removal of 1 base from V and 2 bases from J, the junction contained 2 bases not matched to a gene. The length of the CDR3 is 15 residues. The CDR3 DNA follows: TGTGCCAGCAGCTTAGGACTAGCCCCCTACAATGAGCAGTTCTTC. It specifies CASSLGLAPYNEQFF.

This clone has a handful of counts. This CDR3 reads CASSLGGSGYTF. CDR3 coding DNA: TGCGCCAGCAGCTTGGGAGGGTCCGGCTACACCTTC. This chain joins TRBV5-1 and TRBJ1-2; D uncertain. The ends were cut back, 0 bases at V and 8 bases at J, with 8 bases in the middle. The CDR3 is 12 residues long. The germline CDR1 and CDR2 sequences are SGHRS and YFSETQ.

The rearrangement joins TRBV18 to TRBJ2-2, with D uncertain. Germline V gives CDR1 KGHSH, CDR2 LQKENI. CDR3 length equals 14 residues. The V end was cut by 4 bases, the J end by 1 base, with 7 bases between. The CDR3 spells CASSQLLNTGELFF. For the CDR3, the DNA is TGTGCCAGCTCACAATTATTGAACACCGGGGAGCTGTTTTTT.

This clone was observed a handful of times. The V call is TRBV6-1, the J call TRBJ1-6; unclear D gene. The CDR3 is made up of 15 amino acids. Trimming took 3 bases from V and 2 from J, leaving 8 bases between them. The germline V gene has CDR1 MNHNS and CDR2 SASEGT. CDR3 sequence (DNA): TGTGCCAGCAGTGAGGCATCCCCCTATAATTCACCCCTCCACTTT. Translation: CASSEASPYNSPLHF.

This clone was seen more than once but under ten times. The rearrangement joins TRBV7-2 to TRBJ2-7; tentative D call: TRBD2 (5 bases). The V end lost 5 bases, the J end lost 0 bases, and 14 bases lay between the germline ends. Germline V gene lookup returns CDR1 SGHTA and CDR2 FQGNSA. The CDR3 is made up of 15 amino acids. The CDR3 DNA reads TGTGCCAGCAGCCGGCGGGCTCTATACTCCTACGAGCAGTACTTC. Encoded protein: CASSRRALYSYEQYF.

This clone was seen a few times. V is TRBV5-4 and J is TRBJ1-1, with a possible D match to TRBD1 (6 bases). This CDR3 has 14 residues. With 0 bases removed from V and 0 bases from J, the gap between germline ends came to 6 bases. The germline CDR1 and CDR2 sequences are SGHNT and YYREEE (reference sequence). As DNA, the CDR3 is TGTGCCAGCAGCTTGGGACAGGTGAACACTGAAGCTTTCTTT. The encoded protein is CASSLGQVNTEAFF.

This clone was found a few times. The chain combines TRBV2 with TRBJ1-5; 8 bases agree with TRBD1. Germline V gene lookup returns CDR1 SNHLY and CDR2 FYNNEI. The CDR3 extends over 15 amino acids. The V segment lost 5 bases and the J segment 1 base; nucleotides outside the gene matches: 4. The CDR3 nucleotides read TGTGCCAGCAGTCCCTGGACAGGGAGCAATCAGCCCCAGCATTTT. This translates into CASSPWTGSNQPQHF. The whole variable domain, filled in from reference TRBV2 and TRBJ1-5, reads EPEVTQTPSHQVTQMGQEVILRCVPISNHLYFYWYRQILGQKVEFLVSFYNNEISEKSEIFDDQFSVERPDGSNFTLKIRSTKLEDSAMYFCASSPWTGSNQPQHFGDGTRLSIL.

The V gene is TRBV27, the J gene TRBJ1-5; 9 bases fit TRBD1. Trimming cost V 4 bases and J 9 bases; bases outside gene matches: 7. The CDR3 covers 14 residues. The germline gives CDR1 MNHEY, CDR2 SMNVEV (reference sequence). Here the CDR3 reads CASSSGQGVMPQHF. Written as DNA, the CDR3 is TGTGCCAGCAGTTCGGGACAGGGAGTGATGCCCCAGCATTTT.

DNA of the CDR3: TGCGCCAGCAGCCAAGTGTTCCTGGACAGGGTGCTTGCAGATACGCAGTATTTT. This translates into CASSQVFLDRVLADTQYF. The chain links TRBV4-1 to TRBJ2-3, with 8 nucleotides matching TRBD1. J lost 4 bases, V lost 1 base, and 13 bases had no gene match. Germline CDR1 is MGHRA and CDR2 is YSYEKL. CDR3 size: 18 residues.

This clone showed up just a few times. The chain employs TRBV5-1 and TRBJ2-3; the match to TRBD1 covers 9 bases. Losses at the gene ends were 0 bases for V and 4 bases for J; bases not matched to a gene: 3. Germline CDR1 is SGHRS and CDR2 is YFSETQ. This CDR3 spans 15 amino acids. The CDR3 loop is CASSLATGGPDTQYF. CDR3 nucleotide sequence: TGCGCCAGCAGCTTGGCTACAGGGGGCCCAGATACGCAGTATTTT.

V usage is TRBV5-4 and J usage is TRBJ1-1; no firm D call. The CDR3 is 14 residues long. Trimming took 7 bases from V and 4 from J, leaving 17 bases between them. The germline gives CDR1 SGHNT, CDR2 YYREEE (reference sequence). Here the CDR3 DNA reads TGTGCCAGCTTCCGGTCCTCCGATGGCACTGAAGCTTTCTTT. Translating gives CASFRSSDGTEAFF.

This clone was seen only a few times. The V and J genes are TRBV7-2 and TRBJ1-5; D possibly corresponds to TRBD1 (5 bases). The CDR3 loop spans 13 amino acids. Per germline, CDR1 SGHTA and CDR2 FQGNSA. The germline V and J ends were trimmed by 5 bases and 6 bases, with 11 bases remaining between them. The DNA for the CDR3 is TGTGCCAGCAGCACAGGCAGGGCTCAGCCCCAGCATTTT. It translates to CASSTGRAQPQHF.

Only one count was recorded for this clone. The rearrangement joins TRBV7-2 to TRBJ2-1; weak D call: TRBD2 (7 bases). V was shortened by 2 bases and J by 7 bases, with 21 bases between the two germline ends. The V gene's germline CDR1 is SGHTA and CDR2 FQGNSA. This CDR3 is built from 17 residues. The chain's CDR3 is CASSLWSGGALSNEQFF. CDR3 nucleotide sequence: TGTGCCAGCAGCTTATGGAGTGGGGGGGCCTTGTCTAATGAGCAGTTCTTC.

The sample holds a few counts of this clone. The V call is TRBV6-1, the J call TRBJ2-5; 11 nucleotides align to TRBD2. The CDR3 spans 13 residues. Germline-derived CDR1 and CDR2 are MNHNS and SASEGT. J gave up 5 bases and V 5 bases, and 1 base lay outside the gene matches. For the CDR3, the DNA is TGTGCCAGCAGTTTAGCGGGGGGGGAGACCCAGTACTTC. This gives the protein CASSLAGGETQYF.

This clone was counted a few times. The rearrangement joins TRBV6-5 to TRBJ1-2, with no clear D. This CDR3 has 11 amino acids. CDR1 is MNHEY, CDR2 SVGAGI, per germline. Trimming left V 8 bases short and J 4 bases short, with 8 bases between. CDR3 protein: CASDIPYGYTF. The CDR3 DNA is TGTGCCAGCGACATTCCCTATGGCTACACCTTC.

The chain is built from TRBV6-6 and TRBJ1-3, with a tentative D call TRBD1 (6 bases). CDR3 length equals 13 residues. Germline V gives CDR1 MNHNY, CDR2 SVGAGI (reference sequence). The germline V and J ends were trimmed by 2 bases and 5 bases, with 7 bases remaining between them. CDR3: CASSYGQRNTIYF. The CDR3 nucleotides are TGTGCCAGCAGTTACGGACAGAGAAACACCATATATTTT.

This clone showed up just a few times. V usage is TRBV7-2 and J usage is TRBJ2-6, with a possible D match to TRBD2 (6 bases). The CDR3 runs to 18 residues. The V gene lost 4 bases and the J gene lost 0 bases, with 16 bases spanning the gap. From germline, CDR1 is SGHTA and CDR2 FQGNSA. CDR3 amino acids: CASSYRGVSNSGANVLTF. The CDR3 DNA follows: TGTGCCAGCAGCTACCGCGGGGTATCGAACTCTGGGGCCAACGTCCTGACTTTC.

This clone has more than one count but fewer than ten. The CDR3 DNA follows: TGTGCCAGCAGTGAAACCCGACGGGGTGCTGCAGATACGCAGTATTTT. Protein sequence: CASSETRRGAADTQYF. V usage is TRBV2 and J usage is TRBJ2-3; D may be TRBD2 (5 bases). Trimming took off 2 bases at V and 4 bases at J, with 16 bases between the two ends. CDR3 length equals 16 residues. The V gene's germline CDR1 is SNHLY and CDR2 FYNNEI.

This clone was observed a handful of times. The CDR3 reads CSVGDRSYEQYF. CDR3 nucleotides: TGCAGCGTTGGGGACAGATCCTACGAGCAGTACTTC. V and J are TRBV29-1 and TRBJ2-7; 7 nucleotides line up with TRBD1. The CDR3 loop spans 12 amino acids. The junction had 1 base not matched to a gene; V was cut back by 4 bases and J by 1 base. The germline V gene encodes CDR1 SQVTM and CDR2 ANQGSEA.